This T cell receptor beta chain was profiled in a study of OX40 agonist ivuxolimab in advanced cancers. Study details: At 0.01 to 10 mg/kg, ivuxolimab was administered intravenously to patients every 2 weeks. Three patients showed partial responses: one hepatocellular carcinoma and two cutaneous melanoma cases. The study enrolled dose-escalation patients with hepatocellular carcinoma, melanoma, renal cell or head and neck cancer.

For this clone: Its target is unknown.

Whole-study findings and limits: The work left the antigen specificity of expanded peripheral T cells undetermined.

Looked up from germline, CDR1 is MNHEY and CDR2 is SVGAGI. The CDR3 has 13 residues. V was cut by 0 bases and J by 8 bases, with 10 bases left in between. Assay used: immunoSEQ multiplex PCR; TCRdb lists only in-frame clones, some missing. The repertoire holds 67,000 or so clones, with roughly nine tenths as singletons. Sequenced here: CD4+ or CD8+ T cells sorted from blood, sampled in a trial of the OX40 agonist ivuxolimab. The chain has TRBV6-5 and TRBJ1-1; no reliable D call. This TCR was recovered from an adult with an advanced solid tumor such as melanoma, head and neck, liver or kidney cancer. The CDR3 loop is CASSYSNNIEAFF. CDR3 coding DNA: TGTGCCAGCAGTTACTCAAATAATATCGAAGCTTTCTTT.